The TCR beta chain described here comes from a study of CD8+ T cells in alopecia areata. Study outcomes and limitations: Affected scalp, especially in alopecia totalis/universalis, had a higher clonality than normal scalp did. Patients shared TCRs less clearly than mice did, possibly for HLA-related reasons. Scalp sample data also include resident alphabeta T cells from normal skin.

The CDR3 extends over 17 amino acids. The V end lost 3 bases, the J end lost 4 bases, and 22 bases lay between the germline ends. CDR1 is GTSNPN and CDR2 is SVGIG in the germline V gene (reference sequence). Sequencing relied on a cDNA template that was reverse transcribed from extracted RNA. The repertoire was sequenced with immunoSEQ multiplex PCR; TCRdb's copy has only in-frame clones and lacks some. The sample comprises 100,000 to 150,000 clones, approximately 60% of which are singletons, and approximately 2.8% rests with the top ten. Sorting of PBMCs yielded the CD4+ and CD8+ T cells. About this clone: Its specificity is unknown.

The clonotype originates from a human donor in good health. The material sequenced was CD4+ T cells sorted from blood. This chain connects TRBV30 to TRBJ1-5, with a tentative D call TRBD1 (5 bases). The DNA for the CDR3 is TGTGCCTGGAGCATCACGGGACGCGGATCCTCGAATCAGCCCCAGCATTTT. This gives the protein CAWSITGRGSSNQPQHF.